This TCR beta chain came from a study of blood T cell repertoires in COVID-19. This CDR3 is built from 15 residues. The germline V gene has CDR1 MNHEY and CDR2 SVGAGI. The junction had 4 bases not matched to a gene; V was cut back by 6 bases and J by 0 bases. Profiling relied on immunoSEQ multiplex PCR, and the TCRdb table lists in-frame clones only, not all of them. This sample has about 220,000 clones, with around 86% found just once. V gene TRBV6-5 combines with J gene TRBJ2-7, with 11 bases fitting TRBD2. Sequencing used peripheral blood. This receptor was obtained from a woman in her 70s with COVID-19, enrolled during active disease. This CDR3 reads CASRATSGSSYEQYF. CDR3 coding DNA: TGTGCCAGCAGGGCTACTAGCGGGAGCTCCTACGAGCAGTACTTC.